The 8 T cell receptor beta chains given below trace back to one sample, sequenced in a study of T cells in localized non-small cell lung cancer. Produced via immunoSEQ multiplex PCR; TCRdb's table is partial and in-frame only. The table lists around 20,000 clones, around 85% of them singletons. The starting material was peripheral blood, obtained before any cancer treatment. Receptor source: a woman aged 35-75 years with stage I lung adenocarcinoma.

The chain recombines TRBV6-1 with TRBJ2-3; 7 bases line up with TRBD2. The CDR3 contains 15 residues. CDR1 is MNHNS, CDR2 SASEGT, per germline. J lost 0 bases, V lost 4 bases, and 4 bases had no gene match. Here the CDR3 DNA reads TGTGCCAGCAGTGTCGGGGGGACTAGCACAGATACGCAGTATTTT. Encoded protein: CASSVGGTSTDTQYF.

This chain links TRBV11-2 with TRBJ2-2, with D possibly TRBD1 on 5 matching bases. Trimming took 4 bases from V and 7 from J, leaving 13 bases between them. CDR1 SGHAT and CDR2 FQNNGV come from the germline V gene. This CDR3 region has 14 residues. The CDR3 is CASSSRVGIGELFF. The CDR3, as DNA: TGTGCCAGCAGCTCCAGGGTTGGGATCGGGGAGCTGTTTTTT.

This sequence joins TRBV6-1 and TRBJ2-4; a weak D match, TRBD2 (6 bases). Looked up from germline, CDR1 is MNHNS and CDR2 is SASEGT. The CDR3 totals 13 residues. The CDR3 DNA sequence: TGTGGGGTGGTGGGACTAGCCAAAAACATTCAGTACTTC. This encodes CGVVGLAKNIQYF.

The chain employs TRBV9 and TRBJ2-3; tentative D call: TRBD2 (6 bases). V lost 4 bases, J lost 9 bases, and 21 bases lay in between. CDR3 length equals 15 residues. The V gene's germline CDR1 is SGDLS and CDR2 YYNGEE. The CDR3 sequence: CASSPGPLLRDTQYF. CDR3 coding DNA: TGTGCCAGCAGCCCCGGGCCCCTATTGCGGGACACGCAGTATTTT.

J is TRBJ1-5 and V is TRBV6-6, with 10 positions matching TRBD1. Germline lookup yields CDR1 MNHNY and CDR2 SVGAGI (reference sequence). CDR3 length: 16 residues. V shed 7 bases, J shed 3 bases, and the junction held 9 bases outside the gene matches. CDR3 nucleotides: TGTGCCAGCACCCGCGGACAGGGGGTTAACAATCAGCCCCAGCATTTT. As protein: CASTRGQGVNNQPQHF.

The chain is built from TRBV11-1 and TRBJ2-3, with D perhaps matching TRBD1 (5 bases). This CDR3 has 14 residues. V was clipped by 5 bases and J by 0 bases, with 9 bases between them. Germline V gene data show CDR1 as SGHAT and CDR2 as FQDESV (reference sequence). The CDR3: CASSEGASTDTQYF. DNA for the CDR3: TGTGCCAGCAGCGAAGGGGCCAGCACAGATACGCAGTATTTT.

The rearrangement uses TRBV19 and TRBJ1-2, with a possible D match to TRBD1 (6 bases). Trimming removed 5 bases at V and 4 bases at J, with 17 bases between. The CDR3 sequence is 15 residues long. Germline V CDR1 and CDR2: LNHDA, SQIVND (reference sequence). CDR3 nucleotides: TGTGCCAGTAGTCCCTGGAGAGGGGGAGTCTATGGCTACACCTTC. Translated: CASSPWRGGVYGYTF.

This clone was detected once. The V call is TRBV15, the J call TRBJ2-1, with D perhaps TRBD1 or TRBD2 (6 bases each). This CDR3 spans 15 amino acids. Trimming pared 1 base from V and 5 bases from J, leaving 12 bases between. The germline V gene encodes CDR1 LNHNV and CDR2 YYDKDF (reference sequence). CDR3 sequence: CATSRGSGANNEQFF. In DNA form, the CDR3 reads TGTGCCACCAGCAGAGGATCGGGGGCTAACAATGAGCAGTTCTTC.